Reported below is one TCR beta chain. Its specificity is not known. The method was immunoSEQ multiplex PCR; TCRdb's version includes in-frame clones alone and lacks a portion of them. Of about 5,400 clones listed, approximately 54% are singletons. This record belongs to a study of coeliac disease. On the study more broadly: Coeliac patients had active, refractory type I, or gluten-free-diet-controlled disease. Study results and caveats: According to the authors, this method cannot detect gliadin-specific T cells in an unbiased way. Control samples showed higher TRB and TRG clonality than intraepithelial and lamina propria samples in active celiac disease. Intraepithelial and lamina propria fractions were not highly pure, so cross-contamination was possible.

The CDR3 consists of 15 residues. Germline V gives CDR1 MNHNY, CDR2 SVGAGI (reference sequence). The V end was cut by 2 bases, the J end by 0 bases, with 10 bases between. The sequence was collected from a woman between 25 and 40 years old with active celiac disease. The J gene is TRBJ2-5, the V gene TRBV6-6, with a possible D match to TRBD2 (5 bases). The sample consisted of intraepithelial lymphocytes from the gut. The CDR3 DNA sequence: TGTGCCAGCAGTTACCCCACGGAGGACCAAGAGACCCAGTACTTC. Its protein is CASSYPTEDQETQYF.